The 11 T cell receptor beta chains given below trace back to one sample, sequenced in a study of cytomegalovirus exposure and HLA in healthy donors (dated by TCRdb to about 2017). Receptors were amplified or captured by the immunoSEQ multiplex PCR assay. A mixture of 60 forward primers for TCR Vbeta segments and 13 reverse primers for TCR Jbeta segments was used in the multiplex PCR. TCRdb mirrors the immuneACCESS table, restricted to in-frame sequences. Some clones are absent from its copies; in checked studies, under half trace to an unresolved V gene, and the reason for the others is unknown. The sample table records around 140,000 clones; approximately 91% of these occur just once. The ten top clones hold 0.45% to 0.55% of the sample. Sequencing used PBMCs. The receptors originated from a woman in her forties in good health and CMV-seronegative.

J is TRBJ2-3 and V is TRBV7-2, with TRBD2 identical over 12 bases. Germline-derived CDR1 and CDR2 are SGHTA and FQGNSA. The CDR3 has 15 amino acids. V shed 3 bases and J 6 bases; nucleotides not matched to a gene: 4. As DNA, the CDR3 is TGTGCCAGCAGCTTGGGACTAGCGGGTAGTGATACGCAGTATTTT. It is translated as CASSLGLAGSDTQYF.

CDR3 in amino acids: CASSLVSGAYEQYF. The CDR3 DNA follows: TGTGCCAGCAGTTTGGTTAGCGGCGCCTACGAGCAGTACTTC. The chain links TRBV28 to TRBJ2-7; tentative D call: TRBD2 (6 bases). The V and J ends lost 3 bases and 2 bases respectively, with 11 bases between them. This CDR3 contains 14 residues. Germline CDR1 is MDHEN and CDR2 is SYDVKM.

The chain combines TRBV7-8 with TRBJ1-3; D perhaps matches TRBD1 (6 bases). The germline gives CDR1 SGHVS, CDR2 FQNEAQ. V gave up 0 bases and J gave up 0 bases, with 12 bases separating them. This CDR3 is 17 amino acids long. The chain's CDR3 is CASSLATGTYSGNTIYF. The CDR3 nucleotides read TGTGCCAGCAGCTTAGCGACCGGGACATACTCTGGAAACACCATATATTTT.

The chain links TRBV4-2 to TRBJ2-7; weak D call: TRBD2 (5 bases). This CDR3 contains 16 residues. V was clipped by 0 bases and J by 3 bases, with 15 bases between them. Germline V gives CDR1 LGHNA, CDR2 YNFKEQ. This CDR3 is CASSQDQPGTYYEQYF. CDR3 sequence (DNA): TGTGCCAGCAGCCAAGATCAGCCGGGAACGTACTACGAGCAGTACTTC.

V and J are TRBV28 and TRBJ2-1; D is uncertain. The germline CDR1 and CDR2 sequences are MDHEN and SYDVKM. This CDR3 comprises 12 residues. The V and J ends lost 8 bases and 4 bases respectively, with 9 bases between them. The DNA of the CDR3 is TGTGCCAGCGTTGACTCGTACAATGAGCAGTTCTTC. This encodes CASVDSYNEQFF.

The V call is TRBV28, the J call TRBJ2-7; tentative D call: TRBD2 (5 bases). This CDR3 has 14 residues. Germline V gene lookup returns CDR1 MDHEN and CDR2 SYDVKM. The germline V and J ends were trimmed by 8 bases and 7 bases, with 21 bases remaining between them. CDR3 DNA: TGTGCCAGCGCCCCTGGTAGCGCTGGAATTGAGCAGTACTTC. Amino acids: CASAPGSAGIEQYF.

On this clone itself: Its ends do not fully match the called genes, so a read error is possible. J is TRBJ2-2 and V is TRBV7-9, with 7 bases lining up with TRBD2. The CDR3 length is 16 residues. Germline CDR1 reads SEHNR; CDR2 reads FQNEAQ (reference sequence). CDR3 DNA sequence: TGTTCCAGCAGCCGATTCGCGGGAGAGTACACCGGGGAGCTGTTTTTT. Its protein is CSSSRFAGEYTGELFF.

CDR3 sequence (DNA): TGTGCCAGCAAGGGGCCAGGGGTTAACTATGGCTACACCTTC. Encoded protein: CASKGPGVNYGYTF. The chain is built from TRBV6-4 and TRBJ1-2, with TRBD1 as a possible D gene (6 bases). The germline V gene encodes CDR1 MRHNA and CDR2 SNTAGT. Trimming took off 7 bases at V and 1 base at J, with 13 bases between the two ends. The CDR3 has 14 amino acids.

This clone was seen more than once but under ten times. The gene calls are TRBV10-3 and TRBJ2-3; 8 bases match TRBD1. Looked up from germline, CDR1 is ENHRY and CDR2 is SYGVKD. Losses at the gene ends were 4 bases for V and 2 bases for J; bases not matched to a gene: 2. This CDR3 spans 14 amino acids. The CDR3 DNA follows: TGTGCCATCAGTGGGACAGGGACCACAGATACGCAGTATTTT. Protein product: CAISGTGTTDTQYF.

A few counts support this clone. The chain uses TRBV5-1 and TRBJ2-1; the match to TRBD2 covers 8 bases. The CDR3 has 15 residues. Germline V gene lookup returns CDR1 SGHRS and CDR2 YFSETQ. Trimming removed 4 bases from V and 8 bases from J; junction bases left unmatched: 11. The CDR3 loop is CASSPLAGYSDEQFF. The CDR3 nucleotides read TGCGCCAGCAGCCCCTTAGCGGGATACTCCGATGAGCAGTTCTTC.

This chain uses TRBV18 with TRBJ2-7; tentative D call: TRBD1 (6 bases). Germline assignment: CDR1 KGHSH and CDR2 LQKENI. The CDR3 covers 15 residues. V was shortened by 6 bases and J by 0 bases, with 15 bases between the two germline ends. CDR3 in DNA: TGTGCCAGCTCCCACTACAGGGAACACTCCTACGAGCAGTACTTC. The encoded protein is CASSHYREHSYEQYF.